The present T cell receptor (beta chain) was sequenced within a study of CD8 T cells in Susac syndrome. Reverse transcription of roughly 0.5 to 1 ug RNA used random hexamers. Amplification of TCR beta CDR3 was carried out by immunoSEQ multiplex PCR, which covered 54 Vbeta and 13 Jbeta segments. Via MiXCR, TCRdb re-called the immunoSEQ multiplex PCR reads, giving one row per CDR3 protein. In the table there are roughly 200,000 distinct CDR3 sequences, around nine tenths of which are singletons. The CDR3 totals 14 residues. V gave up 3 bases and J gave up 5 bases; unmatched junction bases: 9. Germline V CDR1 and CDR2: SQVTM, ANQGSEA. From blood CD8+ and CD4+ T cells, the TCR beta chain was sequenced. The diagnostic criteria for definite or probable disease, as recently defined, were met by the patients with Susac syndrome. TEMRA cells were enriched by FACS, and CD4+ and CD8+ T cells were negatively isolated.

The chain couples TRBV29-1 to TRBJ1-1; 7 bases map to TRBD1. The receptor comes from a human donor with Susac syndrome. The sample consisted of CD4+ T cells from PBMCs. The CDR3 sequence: CSVEADRANTEAFF. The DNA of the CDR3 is TGCAGCGTTGAGGCCGACAGGGCAAATACTGAAGCTTTCTTT.